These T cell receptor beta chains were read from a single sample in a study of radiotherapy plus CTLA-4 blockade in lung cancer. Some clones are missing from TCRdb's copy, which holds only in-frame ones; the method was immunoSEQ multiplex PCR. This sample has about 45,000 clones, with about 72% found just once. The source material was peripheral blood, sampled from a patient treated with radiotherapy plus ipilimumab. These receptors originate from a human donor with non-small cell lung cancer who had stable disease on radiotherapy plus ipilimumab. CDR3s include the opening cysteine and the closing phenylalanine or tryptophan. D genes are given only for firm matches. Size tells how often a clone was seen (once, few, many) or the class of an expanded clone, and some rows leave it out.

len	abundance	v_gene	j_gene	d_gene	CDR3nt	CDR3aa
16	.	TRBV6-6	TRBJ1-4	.	TGTGCCAGCAGTCCCCCCGGGGGGGTACCTAATGAAAAACTGTTTTTT	CASSPPGGVPNEKLFF
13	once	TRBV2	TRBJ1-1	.	TGTGCCAGCAGGACAGGCCTGAACACTGAAGCTTTCTTT	CASRTGLNTEAFF
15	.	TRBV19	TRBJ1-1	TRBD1	TGTGCCAGTAAAATCACCCCGACAGGGCGGACTGAAGCTTTCTTT	CASKITPTGRTEAFF
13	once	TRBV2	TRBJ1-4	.	TGTGCCAGCAGTGTTCCAGAAAATGAAAAACTGTTTTTT	CASSVPENEKLFF
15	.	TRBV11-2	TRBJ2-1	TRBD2	TGTGCCAGCAGCTTAGTGCGGGGGGCATACAATGAGCAGTTCTTC	CASSLVRGAYNEQFF
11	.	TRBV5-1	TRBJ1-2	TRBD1	TGCGCCACCCTGACAGGGGATGGCTACACCTTC	CATLTGDGYTF
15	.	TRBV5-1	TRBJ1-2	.	TGCGCCAGCAGCTTGGCCCTTAGGGGATTCGGCGGCTACACCTTC	CASSLALRGFGGYTF
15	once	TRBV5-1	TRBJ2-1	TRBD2	TGCGCCAGCAGCTTGGGGGGACTAGCTAACAATGAGCAGTTCTTC	CASSLGGLANNEQFF
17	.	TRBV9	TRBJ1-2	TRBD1	TGTGCCAGCAGCGTAAGGACAGGGGGCGCGAGTAACTATGGCTACACCTTC	CASSVRTGGASNYGYTF
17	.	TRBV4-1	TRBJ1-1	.	TGCGCCAGCAGCCAAGGCAATCTCGAGGGACTTTGGACTGAAGCTTTCTTT	CASSQGNLEGLWTEAFF
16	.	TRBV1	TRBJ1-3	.	TGCACCAGCAGCCAACGACAGCGGGCATCTGGAAACACCATATATTTT	CTSSQRQRASGNTIYF
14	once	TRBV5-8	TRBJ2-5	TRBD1	TGTGCCAGCAGCTTTTCAGGGGGTAGAGAGACCCAGTACTTC	CASSFSGGRETQYF
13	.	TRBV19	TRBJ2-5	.	TGTGCCAGTAGTATTAGCAGGGACGAGACCCAGTACTTC	CASSISRDETQYF
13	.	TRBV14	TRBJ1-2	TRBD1	TGTGCCAGCAGCCCTAGGACAGGGGATGGCTACACCTTC	CASSPRTGDGYTF
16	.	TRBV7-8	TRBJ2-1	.	TGTGCCAGCAGCTTAGAGTTTGGGCTACCCAGCAATGAGCAGTTCTTC	CASSLEFGLPSNEQFF
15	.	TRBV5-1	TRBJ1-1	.	TGCGCCAGCAGCCCAGGACAGTCTGGGAACACTGAAGCTTTCTTT	CASSPGQSGNTEAFF
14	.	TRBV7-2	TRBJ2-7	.	TGTGCCAGCAGCTTAGATTACAGGTCCTACGAGCAGTACTTC	CASSLDYRSYEQYF
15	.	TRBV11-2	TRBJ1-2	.	TGTGCCAGCAGCTTAGCCCTGACCCGCAACTATGGCTACACCTTC	CASSLALTRNYGYTF
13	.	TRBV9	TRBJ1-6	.	TGTGCCAGCAGCGTAAAGAATAATTCACCCCTCCACTTT	CASSVKNNSPLHF
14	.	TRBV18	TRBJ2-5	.	TGTGCCAGCTCATCGCGGGGAGATCAAGAGACCCAGTACTTC	CASSSRGDQETQYF
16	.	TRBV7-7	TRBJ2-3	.	TGTGCCAGCAGCTTAGGGGCCGGGACAAAGGCAGATACGCAGTATTTT	CASSLGAGTKADTQYF
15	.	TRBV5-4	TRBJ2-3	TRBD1	TGTGCCAGCAGCCCCGACAGGGCAAGCACAGATACGCAGTATTTT	CASSPDRASTDTQYF